This T cell receptor (beta chain) was sequenced for a study of CD8 T cells in Susac syndrome. This clonotype was recorded once. Purification of the CD8+ and CD4+ T cells relied on negative isolation, and TEMRA cells underwent FACS enrichment. The V end lost 2 bases, the J end lost 3 bases, and 2 bases lay between the germline ends. CDR3 size: 12 residues. Germline V gene data show CDR1 as SGHRS and CDR2 as YFSETQ. Random hexamers were used to reverse transcribe roughly 0.5 to 1 ug of RNA. TCRdb reanalysed the immunoSEQ multiplex PCR reads using MiXCR and keeps one entry per CDR3 protein. Of over 100,000 distinct CDR3 sequences listed, approximately 91% are singletons.

The sample was CD4+ T cells from PBMCs. This chain uses TRBV5-1 with TRBJ2-2; D unresolved. The source is a human donor in good health. Here the CDR3 DNA reads TGCGCCAGCAGCTTTGACACCGGGGAGCTGTTTTTT. Encoded protein: CASSFDTGELFF.